This record looks at one TCR beta chain sequence and its context. Its antigen is not identified. Thawed PBMCs were rested overnight at 37°C with approximately 200 IU/ml IL-2 before regulatory T cell sorting. These data are taken from a study of Tregs in tolerant kidney transplant recipients. General study points: Validation in larger populations is needed because few patients were studied.

Profiled with immunoSEQ multiplex PCR; TCRdb holds only in-frame clones, not every one. This sample carries just under 65,000 clones, approximately 98% of them seen once, and the ten largest clones take around 0.34%. This CDR3 region has 14 residues. V gave up 8 bases and J gave up 5 bases; unmatched junction bases: 10. The germline V gene has CDR1 MDHEN and CDR2 SYDVKM. The rearrangement uses TRBV28 and TRBJ2-5, with 8 bases fitting TRBD2. The receptor was isolated from a human donor who received a combined kidney and bone marrow transplant. The sequencing used Tregs from blood, collected before the transplant. The CDR3 nucleotides are TGTGCCAGCGCGGCGGGGGGTAGAGGGGAGACCCAGTACTTC. This translates into CASAAGGRGETQYF. Filled out from reference TRBV28 and TRBJ2-5, the complete variable domain reads DVKVTQSSRYLVKRTGEKVFLECVQDMDHENMFWYRQDPGLGLRLIYFSYDVKMKEKGDIPEGYSVSREKKERFSLILESASTNQTSMYLCASAAGGRGETQYFGPGTRLLVL.